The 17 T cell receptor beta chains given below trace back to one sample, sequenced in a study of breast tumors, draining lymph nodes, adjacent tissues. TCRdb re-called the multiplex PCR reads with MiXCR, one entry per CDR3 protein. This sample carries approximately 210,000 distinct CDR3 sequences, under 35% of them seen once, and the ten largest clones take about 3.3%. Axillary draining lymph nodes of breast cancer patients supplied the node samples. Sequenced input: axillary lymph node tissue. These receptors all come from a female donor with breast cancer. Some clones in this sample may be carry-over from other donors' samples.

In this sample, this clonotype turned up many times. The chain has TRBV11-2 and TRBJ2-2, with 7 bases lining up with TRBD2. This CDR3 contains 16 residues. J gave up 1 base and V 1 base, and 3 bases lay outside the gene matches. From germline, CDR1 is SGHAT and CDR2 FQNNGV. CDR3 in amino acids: CASSLAGGGNTGELFF. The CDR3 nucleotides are TGTGCCAGCAGCTTAGCCGGCGGGGGGAACACCGGGGAGCTGTTTTTT.

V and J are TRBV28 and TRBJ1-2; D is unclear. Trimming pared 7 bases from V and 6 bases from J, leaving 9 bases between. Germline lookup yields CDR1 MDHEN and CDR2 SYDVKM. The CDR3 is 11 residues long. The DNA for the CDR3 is TGTGCCAGCAATCTGAGGGATGGCTACACCTTC. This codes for CASNLRDGYTF.

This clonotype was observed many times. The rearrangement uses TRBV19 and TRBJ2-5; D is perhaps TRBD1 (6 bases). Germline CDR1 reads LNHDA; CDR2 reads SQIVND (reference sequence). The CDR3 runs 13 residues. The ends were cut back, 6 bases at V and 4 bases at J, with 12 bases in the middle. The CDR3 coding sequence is TGTGCCAGTAGGAAACAGGGTGGAGAGACCCAGTACTTC. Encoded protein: CASRKQGGETQYF. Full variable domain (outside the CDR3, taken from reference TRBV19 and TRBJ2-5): DGGITQSPKYLFRKEGQNVTLSCEQNLNHDAMYWYRQDPGQGLRLIYYSQIVNDFQKGDIAEGYSVSREKKESFPLTVTSAQKNPTAFYLCASRKQGGETQYFGPGTRLLVL.

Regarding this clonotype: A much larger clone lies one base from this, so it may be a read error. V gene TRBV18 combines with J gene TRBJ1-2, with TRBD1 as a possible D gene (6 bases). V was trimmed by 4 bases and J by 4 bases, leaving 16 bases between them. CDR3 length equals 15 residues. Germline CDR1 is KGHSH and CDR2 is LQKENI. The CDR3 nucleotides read TGTGCCAGCTCACTTACAGGGTTTGGTAGCTATGGCTACACCTTC. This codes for CASSLTGFGSYGYTF.

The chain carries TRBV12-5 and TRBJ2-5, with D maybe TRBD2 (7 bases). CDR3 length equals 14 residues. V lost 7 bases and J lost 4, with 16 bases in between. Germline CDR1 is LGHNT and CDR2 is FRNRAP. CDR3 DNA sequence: TGTGCTAGTGCGGGGGGCTTAGAGGGAGAGACCCAGTACTTC. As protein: CASAGGLEGETQYF. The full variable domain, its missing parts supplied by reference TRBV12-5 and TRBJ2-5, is DARVTQTPRHKVTEMGQEVTMRCQPILGHNTVFWYRQTMMQGLELLAYFRNRAPLDDSGMPKDRFSAEMPDATLATLKIQPSEPRDSAVYFCASAGGLEGETQYFGPGTRLLVL.

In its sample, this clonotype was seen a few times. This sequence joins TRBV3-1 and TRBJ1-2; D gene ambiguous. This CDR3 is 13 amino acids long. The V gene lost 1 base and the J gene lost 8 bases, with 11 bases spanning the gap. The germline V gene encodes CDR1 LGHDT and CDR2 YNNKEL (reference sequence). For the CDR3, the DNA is TGTGCCAGCAGCCAAGGGGGTTTTCGGGGCTACACCTTC. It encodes CASSQGGFRGYTF. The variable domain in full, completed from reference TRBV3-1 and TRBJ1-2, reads DTAVSQTPKYLVTQMGNDKSIKCEQNLGHDTMYWYKQDSKKFLKIMFSYNNKELIINETVPNRFSPKSPDKAHLNLHINSLELGDSAVYFCASSQGGFRGYTFGSGTRLTVV.

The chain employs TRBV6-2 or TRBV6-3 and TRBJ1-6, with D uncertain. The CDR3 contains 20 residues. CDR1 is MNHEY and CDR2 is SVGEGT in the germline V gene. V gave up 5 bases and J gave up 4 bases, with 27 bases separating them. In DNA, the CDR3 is TGTGCCAGCAGTAGGTCCCCACTGGGAACTACGAGCAGTTATAATTCACCCCTCCACTTT. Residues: CASSRSPLGTTSSYNSPLHF.

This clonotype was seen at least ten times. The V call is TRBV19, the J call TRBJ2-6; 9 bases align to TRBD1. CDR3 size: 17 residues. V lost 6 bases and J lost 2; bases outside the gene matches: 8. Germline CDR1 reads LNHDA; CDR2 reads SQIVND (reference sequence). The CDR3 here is CASSPRGTGTGANVLTF. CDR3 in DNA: TGTGCCAGTAGCCCGCGGGGGACAGGGACTGGGGCCAACGTCCTGACTTTC.

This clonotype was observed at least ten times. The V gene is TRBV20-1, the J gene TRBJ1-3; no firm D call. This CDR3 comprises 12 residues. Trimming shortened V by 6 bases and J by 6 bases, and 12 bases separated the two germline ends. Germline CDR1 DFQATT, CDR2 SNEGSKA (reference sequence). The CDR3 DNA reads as TGCAGTGCCCCAGGTTGGGAAAACACCATATATTTT. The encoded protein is CSAPGWENTIYF.

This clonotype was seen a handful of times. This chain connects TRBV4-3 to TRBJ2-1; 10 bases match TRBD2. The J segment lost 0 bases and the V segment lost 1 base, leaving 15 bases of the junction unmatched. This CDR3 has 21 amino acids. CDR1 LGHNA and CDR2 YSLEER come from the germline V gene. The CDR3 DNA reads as TGCGCCAGCAGCCAAGGGCCTGGAGTAGCGGGGGGACCGAGCTCCTACAATGAGCAGTTCTTC. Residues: CASSQGPGVAGGPSSYNEQFF.

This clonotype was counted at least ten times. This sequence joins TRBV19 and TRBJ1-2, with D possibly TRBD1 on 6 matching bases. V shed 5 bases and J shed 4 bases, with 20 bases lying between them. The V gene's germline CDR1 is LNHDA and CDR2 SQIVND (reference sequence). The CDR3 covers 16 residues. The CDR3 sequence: CASSVVLRGGGYGYTF. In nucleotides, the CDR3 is TGTGCCAGTAGTGTCGTACTCAGGGGAGGTGGCTATGGCTACACCTTC.

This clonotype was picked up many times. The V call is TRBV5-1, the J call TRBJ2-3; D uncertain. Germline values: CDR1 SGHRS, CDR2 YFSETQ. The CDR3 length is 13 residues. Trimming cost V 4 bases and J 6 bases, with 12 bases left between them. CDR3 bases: TGCGCCAGCAGCCGGTCCGGCGTGGATACGCAGTATTTT. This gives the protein CASSRSGVDTQYF. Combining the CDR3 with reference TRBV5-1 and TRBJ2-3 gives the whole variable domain KAGVTQTPRYLIKTRGQQVTLSCSPISGHRSVSWYQQTPGQGLQFLFEYFSETQRNKGNFPGRFSGRQFSNSRSEMNVSTLELGDSALYLCASSRSGVDTQYFGPGTRLTVL.

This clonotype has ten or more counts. Here the CDR3 reads CASSSPSTGSYEQYF. CDR3 DNA sequence: TGTGCCAGCAGTTCTCCGTCGACGGGTTCCTACGAGCAGTACTTC. This chain uses TRBV6-5 with TRBJ2-7; D unclear. With 4 bases removed from V and 1 base from J, the gap between germline ends came to 14 bases. The germline gives CDR1 MNHEY, CDR2 SVGAGI. The CDR3 covers 15 residues.

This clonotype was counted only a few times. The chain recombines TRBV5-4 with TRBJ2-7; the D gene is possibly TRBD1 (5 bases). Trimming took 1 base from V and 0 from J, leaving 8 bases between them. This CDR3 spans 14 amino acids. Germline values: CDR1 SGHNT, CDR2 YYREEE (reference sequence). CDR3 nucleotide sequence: TGTGCCAGCAGCTTGAAAACAGGCTCCTACGAGCAGTACTTC. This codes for CASSLKTGSYEQYF.

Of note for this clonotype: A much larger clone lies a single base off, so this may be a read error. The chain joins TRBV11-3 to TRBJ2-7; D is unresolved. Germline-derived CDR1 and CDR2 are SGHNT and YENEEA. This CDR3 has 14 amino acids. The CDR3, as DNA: TGTGCCAGCAGCTTAGTTGGGGTCTCCTACGGGCAGTACTTC. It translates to CASSLVGVSYGQYF.

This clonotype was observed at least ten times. DNA of the CDR3: TGTGCCAGCAATTTGGGACAACTCACCGGGGAGCTGTTTTTT. Protein product: CASNLGQLTGELFF. The gene calls are TRBV2 and TRBJ2-2, with D perhaps matching TRBD1 (6 bases). V was cut by 7 bases and J by 4 bases, with 13 bases left in between. The CDR3 covers 14 residues. From germline, CDR1 is SNHLY and CDR2 FYNNEI. The whole variable domain, remainder taken from reference TRBV2 and TRBJ2-2, is EPEVTQTPSHQVTQMGQEVILRCVPISNHLYFYWYRQILGQKVEFLVSFYNNEISEKSEIFDDQFSVERPDGSNFTLKIRSTKLEDSAMYFCASNLGQLTGELFFGEGSRLTVL.

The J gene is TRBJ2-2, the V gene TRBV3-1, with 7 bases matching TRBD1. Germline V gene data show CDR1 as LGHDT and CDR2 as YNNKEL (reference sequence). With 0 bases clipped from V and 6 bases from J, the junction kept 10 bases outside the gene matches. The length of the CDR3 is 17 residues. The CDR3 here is CASSQDLAGGSAGELFF. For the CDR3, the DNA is TGTGCCAGCAGCCAAGATCTCGCAGGGGGAAGCGCCGGGGAGCTGTTTTTT.